This TCR beta chain was captured in a study of blood T cell repertoires in COVID-19 (dated by TCRdb to 2020 to 2022). For the study in its entirety: Samples covering the acute and convalescent phases of COVID-19 were provided by collaborators in the United States, Italy and Spain. Where available, HLA class I and class II types were obtained from metadata supplied by the sample provider rather than from assay-based typing. Deeply sampled blood TCRbeta repertoires from subjects exposed to, actively infected with, or recovered from COVID-19 were included in the dataset. The prospective study material was composed of cDNA or gDNA derived from T cells, B-cell-depleted T cells, or PBMCs. A de-identified subject ID, COVID-19 status, age in years and sex were almost always included in the sample metadata. The samples were drawn from the first 160 participants of the ongoing ImmuneRACE study and from 950 to 1,500 subjects provided by 6 global collaborators. The repertoires were released in a freely available public database meant as a resource for research on the immune response to SARS-CoV-2. On the study overall, not on this receptor specifically: Clinical and demographic metadata were provided uncurated, with the amount varying by source and participant.

The germline V gene yields SGHTA for CDR1 and FQGNSA for CDR2. Deletion took 1 base off V and 1 base off J, with a span of 7 bases between the germline ends. CDR3 length: 14 amino acids, cysteine to phenylalanine. The entry retains the CDR3 DNA only, 42 bases that are in frame from base 1. Concerning this clone: This clone's antigen is unknown. No base-level quality is on record; no much larger clone is a single base apart.

Each collaborating institution followed its own protocols to collect whole blood in K2EDTA tubes. Collaborator samples were shipped for TCRbeta analysis as frozen whole blood, isolated PBMCs, or DNA extracted from either sample type. TCRbeta CDR3 regions were amplified from genomic DNA using the immunoSEQ Assay, a bias-controlled multiplex PCR. Under the source paper's analysis protocol: The number of nucleated cells in each sample was estimated from the amplification of reference gene primers within the assay. To quantify the absolute abundance of each unique TCRbeta CDR3 rearrangement, sequence reads were collapsed and filtered. For each sample, productive Simpson clonality was calculated as the square root of Simpson's diversity index across productive rearrangements. TCRdb carries this immuneACCESS record with in-frame sequences only. Its versions omit some clonotypes, under half of them owing to an unresolved V gene in the studies checked, with the rest unexplained. The V and J calls and the clone size are those of that table, but D and trimming were determined from the DNA. The sample data list under 75,000 clones, and 85% to 90% of these were observed just once. Less than 20% of the sample is held by the ten biggest clonotypes.

The receptor's source is an elderly woman with active COVID-19. This chain joins TRBV7-2 to TRBJ1-2, and the D gene may be TRBD1, 5 bases matching. The specimen sequenced was peripheral blood. The CDR3 reads as follows: CASSLGQGNYGYTF. The bases are TGTGCCAGCAGCTTAGGTCAGGGTAACTATGGCTACACCTTC.